The entry below describes one T cell receptor beta chain. The protocol was immunoSEQ multiplex PCR, while the TCRdb copy is restricted to in-frame clones and leaves out a portion. The sample includes around 180,000 clones, approximately 88% seen only once; the top ten take 3.5% to 4.5%. The data stem from a study of blood T cell repertoires in COVID-19. What was sequenced was peripheral blood. The receptor's source is a woman under 40 with acute or convalescent COVID-19.

Here the CDR3 reads CAISPQRESNEQFF. The CDR3 DNA reads TGTGCCATCAGTCCCCAGCGGGAGTCCAATGAGCAGTTCTTC. The genes are TRBV10-3 and TRBJ2-1; the match to TRBD2 covers 8 bases. The V gene's germline CDR1 is ENHRY and CDR2 SYGVKD. V gave up 5 bases and J gave up 6 bases; unmatched junction bases: 6. The CDR3 has 14 residues.